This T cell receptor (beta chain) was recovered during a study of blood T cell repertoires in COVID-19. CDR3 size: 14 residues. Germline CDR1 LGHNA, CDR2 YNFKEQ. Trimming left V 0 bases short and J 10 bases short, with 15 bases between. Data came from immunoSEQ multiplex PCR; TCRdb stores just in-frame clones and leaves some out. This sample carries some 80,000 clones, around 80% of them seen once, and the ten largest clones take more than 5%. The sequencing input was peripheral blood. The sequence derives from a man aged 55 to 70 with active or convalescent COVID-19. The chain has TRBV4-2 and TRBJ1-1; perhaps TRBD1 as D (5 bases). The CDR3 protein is CASSQDEGQGGAFF. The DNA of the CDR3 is TGTGCCAGCAGCCAAGATGAGGGGCAGGGAGGAGCTTTCTTT.